This TCR beta chain derives from a study of blood T cell repertoires in COVID-19. V dropped 9 bases and J dropped 7; count of bases not matched to a gene: 10. Germline V gene sequence: CDR1 SGHNT, CDR2 YYREEE (reference sequence). The CDR3 is 15 residues long. Sequencing was performed with immunoSEQ multiplex PCR; in TCRdb, only in-frame clones are kept and a portion is missing. The sample comprises 130,000 or so clones, roughly 79% of which are singletons, and 20% to 25% rests with the top ten. This clone was seen only a few times. The sequenced sample consisted of peripheral blood. This chain joins TRBV5-4 and TRBJ1-6; 10 positions agree with TRBD1. This TCR came from a man aged 80 or over with acute or convalescent COVID-19. The CDR3 is CATQPGQGLNSPLHF. The CDR3 coding sequence is TGTGCCACCCAGCCGGGACAGGGGTTAAATTCACCCCTCCACTTT. The full variable domain, completed using reference TRBV5-4 and TRBJ1-6, is ETGVTQSPTHLIKTRGQQVTLRCSSQSGHNTVSWYQQALGQGPQFIFQYYREEENGRGNFPPRFSGLQFPNYSSELNVNALELDDSALYLCATQPGQGLNSPLHFGNGTRLTVT.